This T cell receptor (beta chain) is from a study of T cell clonotyping in hematopoietic cell transplantation. Trimming pared 5 bases from V and 4 bases from J, leaving 17 bases between. The CDR3 has 15 residues. Germline lookup yields CDR1 MNHNY and CDR2 SVGAGI (reference sequence). The assay was immunoSEQ multiplex PCR, and TCRdb's table has in-frame clones only and misses some. The top ten clones hold 0.85% to 1% of a sample with approximately 41,000 clones, 95% of them seen once. The chain employs TRBV6-6 and TRBJ1-1; D may be TRBD1 (6 bases). This clonotype was sampled from a young man in good health. Some clones in this sample may be carry-over from other donors' samples. The material sequenced was peripheral blood mononuclear cells. CDR3 bases: TGTGCCAGCAGTGCAAACACGGTCAGGGGCACTGAAGCTTTCTTT. Protein product: CASSANTVRGTEAFF.